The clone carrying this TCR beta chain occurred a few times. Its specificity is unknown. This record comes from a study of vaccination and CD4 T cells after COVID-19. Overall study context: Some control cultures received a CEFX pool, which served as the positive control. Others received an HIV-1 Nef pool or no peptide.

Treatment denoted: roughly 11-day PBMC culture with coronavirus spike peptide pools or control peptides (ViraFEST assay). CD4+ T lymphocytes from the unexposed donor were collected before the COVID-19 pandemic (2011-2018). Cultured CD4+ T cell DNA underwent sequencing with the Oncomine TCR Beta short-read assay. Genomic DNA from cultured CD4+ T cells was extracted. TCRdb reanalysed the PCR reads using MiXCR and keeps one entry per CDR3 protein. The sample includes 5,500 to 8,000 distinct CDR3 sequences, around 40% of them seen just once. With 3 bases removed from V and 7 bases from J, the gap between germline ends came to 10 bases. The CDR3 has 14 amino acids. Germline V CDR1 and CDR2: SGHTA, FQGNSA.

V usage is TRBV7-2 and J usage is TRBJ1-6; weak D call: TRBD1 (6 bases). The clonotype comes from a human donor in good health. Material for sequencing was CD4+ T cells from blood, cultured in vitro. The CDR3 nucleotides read TGTGCCAGCAGCTTCAGGGGTCCCAATTCACCCCTCCACTTT. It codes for CASSFRGPNSPLHF.